The 31 T cell receptor beta chains reported below all come from one sample, sequenced in a study of blood T cell repertoires in COVID-19. Here immunoSEQ multiplex PCR was the method, and the copy in TCRdb shows in-frame clones only, minus some. The table shows around 400,000 clones, with around 90% occurring only once. Specimen: peripheral blood. All receptors come from a man aged 35 to 55 with acute or convalescent COVID-19.

This rearrangement joins TRBV21-1 to TRBJ1-5; TRBD1, the D gene given by the table, was not confirmed from the DNA. TRBV21-1 is described as a pseudogene. The CDR3 contains 15 residues. CDR3 in amino acids: CASSYGTVSNQPQHF. CDR3 coding DNA: TGTGCCAGCAGCTATGGGACAGTAAGCAATCAGCCCCAGCATTTT.

For the CDR3, the DNA is TGCGCCAGCAGCACATCGGGACAGTCCTACGAGCAGTACTTC. This translates into CASSTSGQSYEQYF. J is TRBJ2-7 and V is TRBV5-1; 7 bases fit TRBD1. Germline V gene sequence: CDR1 SGHRS, CDR2 YFSETQ. V lost 4 bases and J lost 1; bases outside the gene matches: 5. This CDR3 has 14 residues.

The count of this clone is one. This chain uses TRBV19 with TRBJ1-1; D not resolved. In germline, CDR1 is LNHDA, CDR2 SQIVND (reference sequence). The CDR3 is 13 amino acids. Deletions cut 6 bases from V and 7 bases from J, with 15 bases between. The CDR3 bases are TGTGCCAGTAGAACGACAAGCCGGGGTGAAGCTTTCTTT. Encoded protein: CASRTTSRGEAFF.

There are a few counts of this clone. The CDR3 DNA follows: TGTGCCAGCAGCTTAGGGGGCTTGGACACTGAAGCTTTCTTT. This gives the protein CASSLGGLDTEAFF. V is TRBV5-6 and J is TRBJ1-1, with TRBD1 matching 7 bases. Germline-derived CDR1 and CDR2 are SGHDT and YYEEEE. This CDR3 region has 14 residues. The junction had 4 bases not matched to a gene; V was cut back by 2 bases and J by 3 bases.

This chain connects TRBV6-4 to TRBJ2-1; TRBD2 aligns across 7 bases. Per the germline V gene, CDR1 is MRHNA and CDR2 is SNTAGT. The V and J ends lost 5 bases and 7 bases, in that order; junction bases with no gene match: 11. The CDR3 extends over 15 amino acids. The CDR3 is CASSPGREGDNEQFF. DNA of the CDR3: TGTGCCAGCAGTCCAGGAAGGGAGGGTGATAATGAGCAGTTCTTC.

The J gene is TRBJ1-3, the V gene TRBV7-6; 8 nucleotides agree with TRBD1. The CDR3 covers 20 residues. From germline, CDR1 is SGHVS and CDR2 FNYEAQ. J gave up 0 bases and V 5 bases, and 18 bases lay outside the gene matches. The CDR3 sequence: CASSNAGTGYDSNSGNTIYF. The CDR3 DNA reads as TGTGCCAGCAGCAATGCCGGGACAGGCTATGATAGCAACTCTGGAAACACCATATATTTT.

The V and J genes are TRBV7-8 and TRBJ2-7, with D possibly matching TRBD1 (6 bases). Germline CDR1 reads SGHVS; CDR2 reads FQNEAQ. V shed 2 bases and J shed 3 bases, with 14 bases lying between them. This CDR3 region has 15 residues. CDR3 nucleotides: TGTGCCAGCAGCTTACAGCCGGGACAAATCTACGAGCAGTACTTC. It translates to CASSLQPGQIYEQYF.

J is TRBJ1-5 and V is TRBV27; 11 nucleotides align to TRBD1. J lost 4 bases, V lost 7 bases, and 6 bases had no gene match. The CDR3 consists of 15 residues. The germline gives CDR1 MNHEY, CDR2 SMNVEV (reference sequence). The CDR3 loop reads CASNSGTGGNQPQHF. CDR3 DNA sequence: TGTGCCAGCAATAGCGGGACAGGGGGGAATCAGCCCCAGCATTTT.

The gene calls are TRBV5-4 and TRBJ2-1; 7 positions match TRBD2. Trimming removed 4 bases from V and 0 bases from J; junction bases left unmatched: 4. Per the germline V gene, CDR1 is SGHNT and CDR2 is YYREEE (reference sequence). The CDR3 covers 15 residues. The CDR3 nucleotides are TGTGCCAGCAGCGGGTCGGGGGGCTCCTACAATGAGCAGTTCTTC. The encoded protein is CASSGSGGSYNEQFF.

This chain joins TRBV3-1 (or the pseudogene TRBV3-2) and TRBJ1-2; perhaps TRBD1 as D (5 bases). The CDR3 loop spans 14 amino acids. Trimming cost V 6 bases and J 1 base, with 12 bases left between them. Germline assignment: CDR1 LGHDT and CDR2 YNNKEL (reference sequence). In nucleotides, the CDR3 is TGTGCCAGCAGTGACAGATCTATTAACTATGGCTACACCTTC. It codes for CASSDRSINYGYTF.

V usage is TRBV6-5 and J usage is TRBJ1-6; D is undetermined. The ends were cut back, 5 bases at V and 6 bases at J, with 8 bases in the middle. The CDR3 is 13 residues long. Per germline, CDR1 MNHEY and CDR2 SVGAGI. The CDR3 protein is CASSQAPNSPLHF. CDR3 nucleotide sequence: TGTGCCAGCAGTCAGGCTCCTAATTCACCCCTCCACTTT.

The chain is built from TRBV7-9 and TRBJ1-5, with 8 bases aligning to TRBD1. Germline V gives CDR1 SEHNR, CDR2 FQNEAQ (reference sequence). The CDR3 extends over 15 amino acids. V dropped 5 bases and J dropped 2; count of bases not matched to a gene: 5. The CDR3 is CASSRTGMGNQPQHF. CDR3 in DNA: TGTGCCAGCAGCCGGACAGGGATGGGCAATCAGCCCCAGCATTTT.

The chain uses TRBV30 and TRBJ1-1, with TRBD1 matching 8 bases. Trimming took 7 bases from V and 4 from J; bases not matched to a gene: 17. Germline CDR1 reads GTSNPN; CDR2 reads SVGIG (reference sequence). The CDR3 sequence is 16 residues long. CDR3 sequence: CAFAVPRTGRVTEAFF. The CDR3 nucleotides are TGTGCCTTCGCCGTCCCTCGGACAGGGCGGGTCACTGAAGCTTTCTTT.

The chain is built from TRBV7-9 and TRBJ1-5; D is unresolved. Germline CDR1 SEHNR, CDR2 FQNEAQ (reference sequence). The CDR3 has 13 residues. The V gene lost 5 bases and the J gene lost 5 bases, with 10 bases spanning the gap. The CDR3 bases are TGTGCCAGCAGCGAACTACGAGATCAGCCCCAGCATTTT. Translated: CASSELRDQPQHF.

This chain links TRBV4-1 with TRBJ1-4; no definite D call. This CDR3 comprises 14 residues. Trimming cost V 6 bases and J 0 bases, with 8 bases left between them. CDR1 and CDR2 (germline): MGHRA, YSYEKL. The CDR3, as DNA: TGCGCCAGCAGTCTCAGAACAACTAATGAAAAACTGTTTTTT. This encodes CASSLRTTNEKLFF.

The chain carries TRBV7-9 and TRBJ1-4; D is possibly TRBD1 (5 bases). Trimming removed 5 bases from V and 4 bases from J, with 17 bases in between. Germline V gives CDR1 SEHNR, CDR2 FQNEAQ (reference sequence). This CDR3 comprises 16 residues. CDR3 residues: CASSHSSGALNEKLFF. The CDR3 region has the DNA TGTGCCAGCAGCCATTCCAGCGGGGCCCTTAATGAAAAACTGTTTTTT.

This clone was observed a handful of times. This chain joins TRBV7-3 and TRBJ2-7; 10 bases line up with TRBD2. The germline V gene has CDR1 SGHTA and CDR2 FQGTGA. V lost 3 bases, J lost 3 bases, and 2 bases stayed unmatched. The CDR3 loop spans 14 amino acids. CDR3 residues: CASSFRTSGYEQYF. The CDR3 coding sequence is TGTGCCAGCAGCTTTAGGACTAGCGGCTACGAGCAGTACTTC.

The CDR3 here is CASAGGGNSGNTIYF. The CDR3 region has the DNA TGCGCCAGCGCCGGCGGTGGCAACTCTGGAAACACCATATATTTT. The rearrangement links TRBV5-1 to TRBJ1-3; no reliable D call. The V end lost 7 bases, the J end lost 0 bases, and 14 bases lay between the germline ends. CDR1 is SGHRS, CDR2 YFSETQ, per germline. The CDR3 extends over 15 amino acids.

The chain couples TRBV11-3 to TRBJ2-5; 7 bases line up with TRBD1. Losses at the gene ends were 3 bases for V and 5 bases for J; bases not matched to a gene: 6. The CDR3 totals 14 residues. Germline-derived CDR1 and CDR2 are SGHNT and YENEEA. In DNA, the CDR3 is TGTGCCAGCAGCTTCCGACAGGGCGATGAGACCCAGTACTTC. This gives the protein CASSFRQGDETQYF.

This clone has just a few counts. CDR3 DNA: TGTGCCACCAGCAGATGGGGACAGTTGGGAGCTTTCTTT. Encoded protein: CATSRWGQLGAFF. The V and J genes are TRBV15 and TRBJ1-1, with 7 bases fitting TRBD1. The CDR3 runs 13 residues. V trimming: 2 bases; J trimming: 10 bases; junction bases outside the gene matches: 7. Germline V gene sequence: CDR1 LNHNV, CDR2 YYDKDF (reference sequence).

This clone was detected many times. This chain uses TRBV7-3 with TRBJ2-3, with D uncertain. The CDR3 extends over 13 amino acids. V was cut by 5 bases and J by 6 bases, with 12 bases left in between. In germline, CDR1 is SGHTA, CDR2 FQGTGA. CDR3: CASSPVTGDTQYF. CDR3 nucleotides: TGTGCCAGCAGCCCCGTGACTGGGGATACGCAGTATTTT.

The rearrangement joins TRBV10-2 to TRBJ1-2, with D uncertain. The ends were cut back, 2 bases at V and 11 bases at J, with 12 bases in the middle. CDR1 WSHSY and CDR2 SAAADI come from the germline V gene. This CDR3 has 12 residues. CDR3 sequence reads: CASSEKGVRYTF. The CDR3 nucleotides read TGCGCCAGCAGTGAGAAGGGAGTTCGGTACACCTTC.

In this sample, this clone turned up a few times. This chain connects TRBV28 to TRBJ1-5, with 9 positions matching TRBD1. Germline CDR1 reads MDHEN; CDR2 reads SYDVKM. V trimming: 5 bases; J trimming: 9 bases; junction bases outside the gene matches: 11. This CDR3 spans 15 amino acids. CDR3 sequence reads: CASSVGQGLSLPQHF. CDR3 nucleotide sequence: TGTGCCAGCAGTGTCGGACAGGGGCTATCATTGCCCCAGCATTTT.

This chain uses TRBV7-3 with TRBJ1-4, with D uncertain. Germline lookup yields CDR1 SGHTA and CDR2 FQGTGA. V was cut by 5 bases and J by 0 bases, with 10 bases left in between. The CDR3 is made up of 15 amino acids. The CDR3 reads CASSRASPTNEKLFF. Written as DNA, the CDR3 is TGTGCCAGCAGCCGTGCGAGTCCAACTAATGAAAAACTGTTTTTT.

Points on this clone: Other nucleotide sequences in the sample specify the same CDR3. This sequence joins TRBV7-3 and TRBJ1-1; no reliable D call. The CDR3 runs 13 residues. In germline, CDR1 is SGHTA, CDR2 FQGTGA. Trimming pared 6 bases from V and 0 bases from J, leaving 8 bases between. This CDR3 is CASREGMNTEAFF. CDR3 coding DNA: TGTGCCAGCAGAGAGGGAATGAACACTGAAGCTTTCTTT.

The V gene is TRBV11-2, the J gene TRBJ2-1; 12 bases align to TRBD1. The J segment lost 4 bases and the V segment lost 2 bases, leaving 9 bases of the junction unmatched. Looked up from germline, CDR1 is SGHAT and CDR2 is FQNNGV. The CDR3 covers 18 residues. CDR3 DNA: TGTGCCAGCAGCTTAAGGGGGACAGGGGGCGTCTTTTACAATGAGCAGTTCTTC. Translating it yields CASSLRGTGGVFYNEQFF.

As to this clone: At one end the junction does not follow the germline gene, possibly because of a read error. The J gene is TRBJ1-6, the V gene TRBV10-3; possibly TRBD1 for D (5 bases). The germline V gene encodes CDR1 ENHRY and CDR2 SYGVKD. This CDR3 has 14 residues. The CDR3 spells CAISESHRLGTPFF. In nucleotides, the CDR3 is TGTGCCATCAGTGAGTCGCATCGGCTGGGGACTCCCTTCTTT.

This rearrangement joins TRBV6-4 to TRBJ2-3; 8 bases align to TRBD1. CDR1 and CDR2 from the germline V gene are MRHNA and SNTAGT. The CDR3 runs to 13 residues. With 5 bases clipped from V and 4 bases from J, the junction kept 2 bases outside the gene matches. This CDR3 is CASSSDRADTQYF. The CDR3 nucleotides are TGTGCCAGCAGTTCGGACAGGGCAGATACGCAGTATTTT.

V and J are TRBV30 and TRBJ2-1; 8 nucleotides match TRBD2. With 0 bases clipped from V and 7 bases from J, the junction kept 5 bases outside the gene matches. The germline V gene encodes CDR1 GTSNPN and CDR2 SVGIG (reference sequence). CDR3 length: 14 residues. The CDR3 DNA sequence: TGTGCCTGGAGTGTAGGGGCTAGCGGGAATGAGCAGTTCTTC. It yields the protein CAWSVGASGNEQFF.

The chain has TRBV7-3 and TRBJ2-3, with D possibly matching TRBD1 (6 bases). This CDR3 has 15 residues. V lost 3 bases to trimming and J lost 3 bases, with 13 bases between them. In germline, CDR1 is SGHTA, CDR2 FQGTGA. This chain's CDR3 is CASSLGTIETDTQYF. The CDR3 DNA sequence: TGTGCCAGCAGCTTGGGGACAATCGAAACAGATACGCAGTATTTT.

The rearrangement joins TRBV5-5 to TRBJ1-5; D possibly corresponds to TRBD1 (6 bases). CDR3 length equals 16 residues. The ends were cut back, 4 bases at V and 1 base at J, with 15 bases in the middle. Germline loops: CDR1 SGHKS, CDR2 YYEKEE (reference sequence). CDR3 in amino acids: CASSRQVPVSNQPQHF. The DNA of the CDR3 is TGTGCCAGCAGCCGACAGGTCCCGGTCAGCAATCAGCCCCAGCATTTT. The complete variable domain, with remaining parts taken from reference TRBV5-5 and TRBJ1-5, reads DAGVTQSPTHLIKTRGQQVTLRCSPISGHKSVSWYQQVLGQGPQFIFQYYEKEERGRGNFPDRFSARQFPNYSSELNVNALLLGDSALYLCASSRQVPVSNQPQHFGDGTRLSIL.